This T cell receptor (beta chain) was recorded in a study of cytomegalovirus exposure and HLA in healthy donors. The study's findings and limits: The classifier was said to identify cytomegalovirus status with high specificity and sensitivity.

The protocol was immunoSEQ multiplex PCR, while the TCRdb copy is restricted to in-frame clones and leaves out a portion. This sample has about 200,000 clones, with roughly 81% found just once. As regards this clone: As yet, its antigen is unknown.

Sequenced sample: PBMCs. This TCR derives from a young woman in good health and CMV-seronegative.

Here the CDR3 reads CAISRTGSNTEAFF. The CDR3 DNA follows: TGTGCCATCAGTAGGACAGGATCCAACACTGAAGCTTTCTTT. This sequence joins TRBV10-3 and TRBJ1-1; 7 bases fit TRBD1. The V and J ends lost 5 bases and 2 bases, in that order; junction bases with no gene match: 5. This CDR3 has 14 amino acids. Germline lookup yields CDR1 ENHRY and CDR2 SYGVKD.